The source of this T cell receptor beta chain is a study of cytomegalovirus exposure and HLA in healthy donors. CDR1 and CDR2 (germline): LGHNA, YNFKEQ. Deletions cut 0 bases from V and 2 bases from J, with 10 bases between. This CDR3 is built from 15 residues. This PCR relied on a set of 60 Vbeta primers and 13 Jbeta primers. Repertoires were generated with immunoSEQ multiplex PCR, while TCRdb's copy carries only in-frame clones and drops some. The table records fewer than 200,000 clones, about 77% of them present only once. Sample: PBMCs. The source is a male donor in good health and CMV-seropositive. J is TRBJ2-5 and V is TRBV4-2; maybe TRBD2 (5 bases). In nucleotides, the CDR3 is TGTGCCAGCAGCCAAGATCGGGGATTTCAAGAGACCCAGTACTTC. Translating gives CASSQDRGFQETQYF.